These T cell receptor beta chains were read from a single sample in a study of shared clonotypes between healthy human individuals. Profiled with immunoSEQ multiplex PCR; TCRdb holds only in-frame clones, not every one. This sample has hundreds of thousands of clones, with approximately 96% found just once. Source material: naive CD8+ T cells sorted from blood. The receptors here all came from a woman under 40 in good health. The CDR3 runs from the conserved cysteine through the conserved F or W. D genes are given only for firm matches.

v_call,d_call,j_call,cdr3_aa,cdr3_nt
TRBV27,NA,TRBJ1-2,CASSFSQTPRYGYTF,TGTGCCAGCAGTTTTAGCCAAACGCCTCGCTATGGCTACACCTTC
TRBV10-2,NA,TRBJ1-1,CASNFGGRQNTEAFF,TGCGCCAGCAACTTTGGGGGGAGACAGAACACTGAAGCTTTCTTT
TRBV10-1,NA,TRBJ2-7,CASSAQDSYEQYF,TGCGCCAGCAGTGCCCAGGACTCCTACGAGCAGTACTTC
TRBV27,TRBD2,TRBJ2-7,CASSVLSGGLGYEQYF,TGTGCCAGCAGTGTATTGTCGGGAGGACTTGGATACGAGCAGTACTTC
TRBV9,NA,TRBJ2-1,CASSVGKGMRNEQFF,TGTGCCAGCAGCGTAGGAAAGGGTATGAGAAATGAGCAGTTCTTC
TRBV28,NA,TRBJ2-3,CASISALGGISAQYF,TGTGCCAGCATTTCGGCTTTAGGGGGTATTTCGGCGCAGTATTTT
TRBV28,NA,TRBJ1-1,CASSFKYTEAFF,TGTGCCAGCAGTTTTAAGTACACTGAAGCTTTCTTT
TRBV27,NA,TRBJ2-7,CASSSWTTPYEQYF,TGTGCCAGCAGTTCTTGGACTACTCCCTACGAGCAGTACTTC
TRBV7-9,TRBD1,TRBJ2-7,CASSYPGGYEQYF,TGTGCCAGCAGCTATCCAGGGGGCTACGAGCAGTACTTC
TRBV27,NA,TRBJ2-5,CASSLSSGGGETQYF,TGTGCCAGCAGTTTATCGTCGGGGGGCGGAGAGACCCAGTACTTC
TRBV5-1,NA,TRBJ2-3,CASSPDSRRPGPSTDTQYF,TGCGCCAGCAGCCCTGACTCCCGCAGACCGGGACCCAGCACAGATACGCAGTATTTT
TRBV27,TRBD1,TRBJ2-5,CASAGAPGQGAETQYF,TGTGCCAGCGCTGGAGCCCCGGGACAGGGGGCGGAGACCCAGTACTTC
TRBV28,TRBD2,TRBJ2-1,CASSFPRREGLYEQFF,TGTGCCAGCAGTTTTCCTCGGCGGGAGGGCCTTTATGAGCAGTTCTTC
TRBV11-2,TRBD2,TRBJ2-7,CASSYRTSGITYEQYF,TGTGCCAGCAGCTACCGGACTAGCGGCATTACCTACGAGCAGTACTTC
TRBV27,NA,TRBJ1-1,CASSLRQANTEAFF,TGTGCCAGCAGTTTAAGACAGGCAAACACTGAAGCTTTCTTT
TRBV10-3,TRBD2,TRBJ2-3,CAIRVTSGVTSTDTQYF,TGTGCCATCAGAGTAACTAGCGGAGTCACTAGCACAGATACGCAGTATTTT
TRBV5-4,TRBD2,TRBJ2-7,CASSLELAGNSQYF,TGTGCCAGCAGCCTGGAACTAGCGGGGAACAGCCAGTACTTC
TRBV19,NA,TRBJ2-1,CASSIVPGTNEQFF,TGTGCCAGTAGTATAGTACCAGGCACCAATGAGCAGTTCTTC
TRBV30,NA,TRBJ1-1,CALEIRGAEAFF,TGTGCTCTGGAGATAAGGGGCGCTGAAGCTTTCTTT